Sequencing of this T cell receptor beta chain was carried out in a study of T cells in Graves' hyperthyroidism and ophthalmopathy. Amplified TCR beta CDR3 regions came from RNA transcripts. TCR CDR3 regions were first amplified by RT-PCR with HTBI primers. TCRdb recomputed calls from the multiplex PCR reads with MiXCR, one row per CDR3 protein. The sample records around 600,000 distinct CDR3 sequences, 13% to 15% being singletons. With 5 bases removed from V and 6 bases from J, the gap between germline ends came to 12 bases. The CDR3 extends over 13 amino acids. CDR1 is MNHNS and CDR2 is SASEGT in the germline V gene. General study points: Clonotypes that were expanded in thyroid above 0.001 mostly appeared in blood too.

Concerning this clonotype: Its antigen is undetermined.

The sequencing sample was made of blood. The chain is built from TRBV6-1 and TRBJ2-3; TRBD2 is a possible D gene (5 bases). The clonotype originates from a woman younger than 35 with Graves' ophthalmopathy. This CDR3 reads CASSWAQRDTQYF. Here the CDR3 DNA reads TGTGCCAGCAGTTGGGCGCAGCGGGATACGCAGTATTTT.